In its sample, the clone carrying this T cell receptor beta chain was seen many times. The data are from a study of early T cells in non-severe SARS-CoV-2 infection. On the study more broadly: The sequenced material was bulk RNA from unsorted whole blood, and its chains were unpaired.

TCRdb passed the 5' RACE reads through MiXCR, listing each CDR3 protein once. This repertoire shows 17,000 or so distinct CDR3 sequences, about 5% found once; its top ten account for roughly 6.8%. Per germline, CDR1 SGHTA and CDR2 FQGNSA. V dropped 5 bases and J dropped 3; count of bases not matched to a gene: 9. This CDR3 region has 16 residues. The chain carries TRBV7-2 and TRBJ2-1; TRBD2 aligns across 8 bases. The input for sequencing was whole blood, taken at baseline. This clonotype originated in an adult who was a healthcare worker with PCR-confirmed SARS-CoV-2 infection or an uninfected control (not recorded which). CDR3: CASSPRAGDLYNEQFF. In DNA form, the CDR3 reads TGTGCCAGCAGCCCACGAGCGGGGGACCTCTACAATGAGCAGTTCTTC.